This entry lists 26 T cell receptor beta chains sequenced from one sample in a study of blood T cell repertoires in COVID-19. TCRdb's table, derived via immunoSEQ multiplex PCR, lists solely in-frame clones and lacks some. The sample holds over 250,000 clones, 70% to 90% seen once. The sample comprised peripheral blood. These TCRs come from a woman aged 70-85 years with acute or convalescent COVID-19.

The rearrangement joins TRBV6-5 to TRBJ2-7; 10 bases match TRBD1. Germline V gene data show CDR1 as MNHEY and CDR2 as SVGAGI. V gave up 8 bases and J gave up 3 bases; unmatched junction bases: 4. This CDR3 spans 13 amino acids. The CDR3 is CASGDRGFYEQYF. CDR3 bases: TGTGCCAGCGGGGACAGGGGATTCTACGAGCAGTACTTC.

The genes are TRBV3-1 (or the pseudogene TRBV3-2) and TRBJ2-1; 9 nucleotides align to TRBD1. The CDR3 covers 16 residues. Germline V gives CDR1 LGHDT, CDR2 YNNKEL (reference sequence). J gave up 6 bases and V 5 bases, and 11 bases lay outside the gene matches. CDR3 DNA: TGTGCCAGCAGCTCAACCGGGACAGGGAGGGGCAATGAGCAGTTCTTC. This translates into CASSSTGTGRGNEQFF.

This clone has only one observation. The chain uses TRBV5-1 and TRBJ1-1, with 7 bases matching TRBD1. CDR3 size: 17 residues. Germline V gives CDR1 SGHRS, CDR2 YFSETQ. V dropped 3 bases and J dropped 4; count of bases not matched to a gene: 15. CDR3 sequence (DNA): TGCGCCAGCAGCTGGAGGTCGCCAACAGGGGTGAGCACTGAAGCTTTCTTT. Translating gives CASSWRSPTGVSTEAFF.

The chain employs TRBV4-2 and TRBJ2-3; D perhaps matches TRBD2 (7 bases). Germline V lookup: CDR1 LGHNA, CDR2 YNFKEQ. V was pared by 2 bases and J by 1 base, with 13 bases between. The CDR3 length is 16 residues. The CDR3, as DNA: TGTGCCAGCAGCCAACCTAGGGGGGGGCGCACAGATACGCAGTATTTT. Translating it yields CASSQPRGGRTDTQYF.

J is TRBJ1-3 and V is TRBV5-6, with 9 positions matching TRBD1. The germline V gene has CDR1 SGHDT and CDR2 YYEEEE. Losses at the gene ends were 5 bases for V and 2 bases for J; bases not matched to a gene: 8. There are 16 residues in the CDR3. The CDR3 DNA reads TGTGCCAGCAGATTCGGGACAGGGATCCCTGGAAACACCATATATTTT. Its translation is CASRFGTGIPGNTIYF.

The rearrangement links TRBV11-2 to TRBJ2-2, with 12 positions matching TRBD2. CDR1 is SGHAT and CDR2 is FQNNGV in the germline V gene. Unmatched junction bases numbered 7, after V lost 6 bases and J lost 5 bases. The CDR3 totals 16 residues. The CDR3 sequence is CASSSSGGAWTGELFF. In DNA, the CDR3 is TGTGCCAGCAGTTCTAGCGGGGGGGCCTGGACCGGGGAGCTGTTTTTT.

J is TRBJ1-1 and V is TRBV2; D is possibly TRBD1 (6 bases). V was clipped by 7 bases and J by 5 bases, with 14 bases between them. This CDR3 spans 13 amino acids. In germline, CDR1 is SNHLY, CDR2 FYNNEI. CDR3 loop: CASTTEGGTEAFF. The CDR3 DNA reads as TGTGCCAGCACTACCGAGGGGGGGACTGAAGCTTTCTTT.

This CDR3 reads CASSLSGTNEKLFF. CDR3 in DNA: TGTGCCAGCAGTTTATCGGGAACTAATGAAAAACTGTTTTTT. The rearrangement links TRBV28 to TRBJ1-4; D is unclear. The CDR3 spans 14 residues. The germline V gene has CDR1 MDHEN and CDR2 SYDVKM. Trimming took off 1 base at V and 1 base at J, with 4 bases between the two ends.

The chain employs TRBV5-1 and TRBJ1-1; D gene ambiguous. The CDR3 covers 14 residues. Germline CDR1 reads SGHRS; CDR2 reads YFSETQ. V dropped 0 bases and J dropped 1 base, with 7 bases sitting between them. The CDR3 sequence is CASSLASENTEAFF. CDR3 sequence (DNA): TGCGCCAGCAGCTTGGCCAGTGAGAACACTGAAGCTTTCTTT. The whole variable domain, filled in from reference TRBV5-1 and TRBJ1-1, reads KAGVTQTPRYLIKTRGQQVTLSCSPISGHRSVSWYQQTPGQGLQFLFEYFSETQRNKGNFPGRFSGRQFSNSRSEMNVSTLELGDSALYLCASSLASENTEAFFGQGTRLTVV.

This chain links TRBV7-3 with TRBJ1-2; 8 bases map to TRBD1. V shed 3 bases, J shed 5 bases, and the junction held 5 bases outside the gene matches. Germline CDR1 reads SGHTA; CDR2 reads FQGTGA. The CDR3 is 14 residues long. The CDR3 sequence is CASSLTGAGYGYTF. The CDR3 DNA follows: TGTGCCAGCAGCTTGACAGGGGCGGGATATGGCTACACCTTC.

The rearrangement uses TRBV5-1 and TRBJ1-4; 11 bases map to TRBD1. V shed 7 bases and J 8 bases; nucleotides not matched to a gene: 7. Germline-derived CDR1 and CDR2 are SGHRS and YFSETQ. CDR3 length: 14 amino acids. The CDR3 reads CASAQGTGGEKLFF. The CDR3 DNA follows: TGCGCCAGCGCCCAGGGGACAGGGGGAGAAAAACTGTTTTTT.

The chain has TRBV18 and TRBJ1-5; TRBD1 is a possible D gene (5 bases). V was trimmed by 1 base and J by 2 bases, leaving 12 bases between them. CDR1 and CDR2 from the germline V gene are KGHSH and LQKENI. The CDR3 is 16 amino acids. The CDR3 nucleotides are TGTGCCAGCTCACCACACAGGTTTAGAGGCAATCAGCCCCAGCATTTT. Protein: CASSPHRFRGNQPQHF.

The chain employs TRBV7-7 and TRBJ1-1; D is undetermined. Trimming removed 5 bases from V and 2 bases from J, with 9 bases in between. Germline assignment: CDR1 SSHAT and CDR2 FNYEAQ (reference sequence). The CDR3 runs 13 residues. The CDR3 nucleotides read TGTGCCAGCAGCCAACTCATTAACACTGAAGCTTTCTTT. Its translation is CASSQLINTEAFF.

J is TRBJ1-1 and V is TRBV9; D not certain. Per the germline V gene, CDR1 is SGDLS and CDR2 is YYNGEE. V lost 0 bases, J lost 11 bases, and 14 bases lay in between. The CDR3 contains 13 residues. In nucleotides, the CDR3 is TGTGCCAGCAGCGTAGTGAAGGGAGTTCAGGCTTTCTTT. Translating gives CASSVVKGVQAFF.

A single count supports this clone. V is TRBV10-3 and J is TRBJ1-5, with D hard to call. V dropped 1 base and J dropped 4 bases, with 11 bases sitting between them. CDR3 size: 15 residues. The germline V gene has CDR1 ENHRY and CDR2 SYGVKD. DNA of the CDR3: TGTGCCATCAGTGAGTGGGCGGGAAAAAATCAGCCCCAGCATTTT. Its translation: CAISEWAGKNQPQHF.

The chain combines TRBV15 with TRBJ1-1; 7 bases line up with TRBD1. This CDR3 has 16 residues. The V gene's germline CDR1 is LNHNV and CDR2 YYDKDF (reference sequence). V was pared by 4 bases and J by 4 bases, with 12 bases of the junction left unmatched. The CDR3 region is CATSMGSSPGGTEAFF. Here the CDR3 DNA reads TGTGCCACCAGCATGGGTAGCAGTCCAGGGGGCACTGAAGCTTTCTTT.

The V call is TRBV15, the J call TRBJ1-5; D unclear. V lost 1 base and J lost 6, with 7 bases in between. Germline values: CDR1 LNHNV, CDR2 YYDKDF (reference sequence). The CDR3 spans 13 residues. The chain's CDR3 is CATSRGGSQPQHF. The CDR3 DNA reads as TGTGCCACCAGCAGAGGAGGGTCTCAGCCCCAGCATTTT.

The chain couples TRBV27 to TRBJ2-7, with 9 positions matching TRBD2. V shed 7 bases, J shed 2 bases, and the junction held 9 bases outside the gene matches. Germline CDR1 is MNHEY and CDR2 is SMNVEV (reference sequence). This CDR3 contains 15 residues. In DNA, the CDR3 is TGTGCCAGCACTGATTTGACTAGCGGAACCTACGAGCAGTACTTC. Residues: CASTDLTSGTYEQYF.

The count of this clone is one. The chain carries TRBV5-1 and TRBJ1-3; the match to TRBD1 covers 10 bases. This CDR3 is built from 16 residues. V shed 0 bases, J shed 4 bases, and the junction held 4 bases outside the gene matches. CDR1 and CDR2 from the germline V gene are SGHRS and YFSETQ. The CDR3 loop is CASSLAGQGQGNTIYF. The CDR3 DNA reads TGCGCCAGCAGCTTGGCGGGACAGGGGCAGGGAAACACCATATATTTT.

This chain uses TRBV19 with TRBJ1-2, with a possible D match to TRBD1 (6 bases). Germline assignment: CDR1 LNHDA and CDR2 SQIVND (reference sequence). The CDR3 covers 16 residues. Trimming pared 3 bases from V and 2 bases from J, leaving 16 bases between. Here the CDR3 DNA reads TGTGCCAGTAGTATCAAACAGGGAAGCACAAACTATGGCTACACCTTC. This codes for CASSIKQGSTNYGYTF.

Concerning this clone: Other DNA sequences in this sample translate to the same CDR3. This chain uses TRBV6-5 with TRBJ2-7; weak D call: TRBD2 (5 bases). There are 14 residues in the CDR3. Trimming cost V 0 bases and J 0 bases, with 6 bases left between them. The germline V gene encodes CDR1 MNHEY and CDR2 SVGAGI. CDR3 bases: TGTGCCAGCAGTTACTCGGGGAGCTCCTACGAGCAGTACTTC. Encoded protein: CASSYSGSSYEQYF.

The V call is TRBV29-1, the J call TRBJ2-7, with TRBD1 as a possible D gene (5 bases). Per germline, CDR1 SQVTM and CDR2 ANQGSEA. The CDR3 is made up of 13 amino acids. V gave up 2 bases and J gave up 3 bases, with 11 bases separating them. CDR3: CSVEKGPGYEQYF. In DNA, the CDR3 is TGCAGCGTTGAAAAGGGGCCGGGCTACGAGCAGTACTTC.

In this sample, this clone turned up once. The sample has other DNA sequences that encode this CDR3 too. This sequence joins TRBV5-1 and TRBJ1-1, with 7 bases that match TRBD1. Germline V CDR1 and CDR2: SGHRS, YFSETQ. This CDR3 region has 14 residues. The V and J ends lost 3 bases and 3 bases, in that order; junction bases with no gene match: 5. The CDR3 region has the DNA TGCGCCAGCAGCTCCGGGACAGATTACACTGAAGCTTTCTTT. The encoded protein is CASSSGTDYTEAFF. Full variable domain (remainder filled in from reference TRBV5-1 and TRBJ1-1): KAGVTQTPRYLIKTRGQQVTLSCSPISGHRSVSWYQQTPGQGLQFLFEYFSETQRNKGNFPGRFSGRQFSNSRSEMNVSTLELGDSALYLCASSSGTDYTEAFFGQGTRLTVV.

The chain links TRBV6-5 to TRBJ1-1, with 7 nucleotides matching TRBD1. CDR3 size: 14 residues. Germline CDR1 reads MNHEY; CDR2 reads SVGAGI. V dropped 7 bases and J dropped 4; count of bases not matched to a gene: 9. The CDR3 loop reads CASTQDPGGTEAFF. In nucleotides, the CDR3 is TGTGCCAGCACCCAAGACCCAGGGGGCACTGAAGCTTTCTTT.

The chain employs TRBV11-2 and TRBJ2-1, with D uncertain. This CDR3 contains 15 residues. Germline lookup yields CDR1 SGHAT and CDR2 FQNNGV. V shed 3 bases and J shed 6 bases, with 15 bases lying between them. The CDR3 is CASSFLIIQSNEQFF. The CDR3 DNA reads TGTGCCAGCAGCTTCCTAATCATACAGAGCAATGAGCAGTTCTTC.

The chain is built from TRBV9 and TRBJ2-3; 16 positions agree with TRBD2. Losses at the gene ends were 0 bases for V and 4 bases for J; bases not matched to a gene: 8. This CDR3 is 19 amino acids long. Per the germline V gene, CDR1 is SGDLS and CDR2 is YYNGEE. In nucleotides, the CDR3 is TGTGCCAGCAGCGTAGTAGGGACTAGCGGGGGGGCAGGGGCAGATACGCAGTATTTT. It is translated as CASSVVGTSGGAGADTQYF.